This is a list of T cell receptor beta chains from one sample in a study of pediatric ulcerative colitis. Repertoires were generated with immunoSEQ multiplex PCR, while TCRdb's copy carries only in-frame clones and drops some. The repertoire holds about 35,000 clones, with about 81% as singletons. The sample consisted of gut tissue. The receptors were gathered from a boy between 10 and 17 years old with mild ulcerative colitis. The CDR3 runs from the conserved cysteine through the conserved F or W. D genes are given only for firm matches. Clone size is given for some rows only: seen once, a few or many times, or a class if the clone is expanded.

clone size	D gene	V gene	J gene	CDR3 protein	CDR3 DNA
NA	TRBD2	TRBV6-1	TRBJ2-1	CAGGTSGENEQFF	TGTGCCGGGGGGACTAGCGGGGAGAATGAGCAGTTCTTC
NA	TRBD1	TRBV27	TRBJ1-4	CASSFRGANEKLFF	TGTGCCAGCAGTTTCAGGGGGGCTAATGAAAAACTGTTTTTT
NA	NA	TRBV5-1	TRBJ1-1	CASSFSRRRAFF	TGCGCCAGCAGCTTTTCGAGAAGGCGGGCTTTCTTT
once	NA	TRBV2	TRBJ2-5	CASSALGLQETQYF	TGTGCCAGCAGTGCCCTGGGACTCCAAGAGACCCAGTACTTC
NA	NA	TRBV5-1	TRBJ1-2	CASSLTVLGTGYTF	TGCGCCAGCAGCTTGACAGTTCTTGGTACTGGCTACACCTTC
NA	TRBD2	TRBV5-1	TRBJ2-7	CASSLISGGYEQYF	TGCGCCAGCAGCTTGATCAGCGGGGGCTACGAGCAGTACTTC
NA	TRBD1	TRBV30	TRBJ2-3	CAWSVDRGPVGTDTQYF	TGTGCCTGGAGTGTGGACAGGGGGCCTGTGGGCACAGATACGCAGTATTTT
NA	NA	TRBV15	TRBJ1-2	CATSREWSSLGDFNYGYTF	TGTGCCACCAGCAGAGAATGGAGTTCCTTGGGTGATTTCAACTATGGCTACACCTTC
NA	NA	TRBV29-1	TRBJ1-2	CSVDGRDGGYTF	TGCAGCGTTGACGGGCGGGATGGTGGCTACACCTTC
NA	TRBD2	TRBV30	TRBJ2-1	CAFDLAGGPRDEQFF	TGTGCCTTCGACCTAGCGGGGGGGCCTAGGGATGAGCAGTTCTTC
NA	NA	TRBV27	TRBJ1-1	CASSSGPFEAFF	TGTGCCAGCAGCAGCGGACCTTTTGAAGCTTTCTTT
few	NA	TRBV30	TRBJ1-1	CAWSEHQITEAFF	TGTGCCTGGAGTGAACACCAGATTACTGAAGCTTTCTTT
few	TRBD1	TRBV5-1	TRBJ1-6	CASSLEGQTSPLHF	TGCGCCAGCAGCTTGGAGGGACAGACTTCACCCCTCCACTTT
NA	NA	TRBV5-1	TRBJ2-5	CASSLVGAGAIQETQYF	TGCGCCAGCAGCTTGGTCGGTGCGGGGGCCATACAAGAGACCCAGTACTTC
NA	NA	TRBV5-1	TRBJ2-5	CASSLGLNLETQYF	TGCGCCAGCAGCTTGGGGCTAAATTTGGAGACCCAGTACTTC
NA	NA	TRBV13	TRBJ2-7	CASSRRGASEQYF	TGTGCCAGCAGCCGTCGGGGGGCCTCCGAGCAGTACTTC
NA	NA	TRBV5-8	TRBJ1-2	CASSPGTAYGYTF	TGTGCCAGCAGCCCGGGGACCGCCTATGGCTACACCTTC
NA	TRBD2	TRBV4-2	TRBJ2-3	CASSQVVSGGGDTQYF	TGTGCCAGCAGCCAAGTCGTTTCGGGGGGTGGAGATACGCAGTATTTT
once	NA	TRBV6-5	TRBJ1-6	CASSSRGRDSPLHF	TGTGCCAGCAGTTCCAGGGGAAGAGATTCACCCCTCCACTTT
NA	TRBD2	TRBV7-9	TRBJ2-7	CASSLGTSEQYF	TGTGCCAGCAGCTTAGGGACTAGCGAGCAGTACTTC
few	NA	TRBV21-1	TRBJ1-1	CASSSPGTDGNTEAFF	TGTGCCAGCAGCTCCCCTGGGACAGATGGGAACACTGAAGCTTTCTTT
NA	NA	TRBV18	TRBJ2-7	CASSPQRGTYEQYF	TGTGCCAGCTCACCACAGAGGGGTACCTACGAGCAGTACTTC
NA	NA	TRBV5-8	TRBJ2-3	CASSLGRGKDTQYF	TGTGCCAGCAGCCTGGGTCGGGGGAAAGATACGCAGTATTTT
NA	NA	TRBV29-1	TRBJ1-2	CSVETGRGNGYTF	TGCAGCGTTGAAACAGGGCGGGGAAATGGCTACACATTC
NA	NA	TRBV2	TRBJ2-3	CASHRRTDTQYF	TGTGCCAGCCATCGGAGGACAGATACGCAGTATTTT
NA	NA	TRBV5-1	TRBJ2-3	CASSLGWGSTDTQYF	TGCGCCAGCAGCTTAGGTTGGGGCAGCACAGATACGCAGTATTTT
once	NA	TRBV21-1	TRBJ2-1	CASTGCPVAGGPDEQFF	TGTGCCAGCACAGGGTGCCCGGTTGCGGGGGGGCCGGATGAGCAGTTCTTC
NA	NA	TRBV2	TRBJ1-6	CASSPLRYNSPLHF	TGTGCCAGCAGTCCCTTACGGTATAATTCACCCCTCCACTTT
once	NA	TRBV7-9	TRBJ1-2	CASSLSGVVKGGYTF	TGTGCCAGCAGCTTGTCCGGGGTGGTAAAGGGTGGCTACACCTTC
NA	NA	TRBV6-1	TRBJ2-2	CASMLHANTGELFF	TGTGCCAGCATGCTACACGCCAACACCGGGGAGCTGTTTTTT
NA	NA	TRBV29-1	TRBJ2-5	CSVYTRGDSEETQYF	TGCAGCGTATACACCCGTGGGGACTCGGAAGAGACCCAGTACTTC
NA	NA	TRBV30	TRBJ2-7	CAWNRGGYEQYF	TGTGCCTGGAATAGGGGAGGCTACGAGCAGTACTTC
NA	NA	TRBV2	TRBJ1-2	CASWGNYGYTF	TGTGCCAGCTGGGGTAACTATGGCTACACCTTC
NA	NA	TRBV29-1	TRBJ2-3	CSVVEGNPSTDTQYF	TGCAGCGTTGTTGAAGGGAATCCTAGCACAGATACGCAGTATTTT
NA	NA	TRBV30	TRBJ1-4	CAWSVLSRGSKLFF	TGTGCCTGGAGTGTCCTCTCGAGAGGGTCAAAACTGTTTTTT
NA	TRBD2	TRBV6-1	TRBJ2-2	CAARALGRDSGELFF	TGTGCCGCAAGGGCTTTGGGGAGGGACTCGGGGGAGCTGTTTTTT
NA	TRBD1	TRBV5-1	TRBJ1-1	CASSLAPSNRGGNTEAFF	TGCGCCAGCAGCTTAGCCCCCTCCAACAGGGGGGGGAACACTGAAGCTTTCTTT
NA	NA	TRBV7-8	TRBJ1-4	CASSLTTSHEKLFF	TGTGCCAGCAGCTTAACCACAAGTCATGAAAAACTGTTTTTT
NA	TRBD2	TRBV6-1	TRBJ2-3	CASSGGGATDTQYF	TGTGCCAGCAGTGGCGGGGGGGCCACAGATACGCAGTATTTT
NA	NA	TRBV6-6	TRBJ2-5	CASSMTRERDQYF	TGTGCCAGCAGTATGACTCGGGAGAGAGACCAGTACTTC
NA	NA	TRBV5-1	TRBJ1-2	CASSLQEGFYGYTF	TGCGCCAGCAGCTTGCAGGAGGGATTCTATGGCTACACCTTC